The rows below give T cell receptor beta chains drawn from one sample of a study of shared T cell receptors in the human thymus. Measured with immunoSEQ multiplex PCR; TCRdb has only the in-frame clones, and not every one. This table holds 540,000 or so clones, 75% to 85% found once. The data also belong to a second study, concerning human thymus T cells.

What was sequenced was thymocytes. Every receptor here comes from a boy younger than two with a congenital heart defect. Both conserved end residues are part of each CDR3. A D gene is named only where the DNA matches it firmly. Not every row has a clone size; where given, it reads once, few, many or a size class.

V gene: TRBV30
D gene: NA
J gene: TRBJ2-6
clone size: NA
CDR3 DNA: TGTGCCTCCCTCAAACGAGGACAGACCTCTGGGGCCAACGTCCTGACTTTC
CDR3 protein: CASLKRGQTSGANVLTF

V gene: TRBV6-5
D gene: TRBD2
J gene: TRBJ2-7
clone size: NA
CDR3 DNA: TGTGCCAGCAGCTTAGCGGGGGGCTCCTACGAGCAGTACTTC
CDR3 protein: CASSLAGGSYEQYF

V gene: TRBV6-1
D gene: TRBD1
J gene: TRBJ1-2
clone size: NA
CDR3 DNA: TGTGCCAGCAGTGCCATGCGGGACAGGGAAGGGCCTAACTATGGCTACACCTTC
CDR3 protein: CASSAMRDREGPNYGYTF

V gene: TRBV9
D gene: TRBD2
J gene: TRBJ2-3
clone size: NA
CDR3 DNA: TGTGCCAGCAGCGCCCTATTAGCGGGGGCTAGCACAGATACGCAGTATTTT
CDR3 protein: CASSALLAGASTDTQYF

V gene: TRBV6-5
D gene: NA
J gene: TRBJ1-1
clone size: NA
CDR3 DNA: TGTGCCAGCAGTTACAGGGGAAACACTGAAGCTTTCTTT
CDR3 protein: CASSYRGNTEAFF

V gene: TRBV5-8
D gene: NA
J gene: TRBJ2-7
clone size: NA
CDR3 DNA: TGTGCCAGCAGCCGAAGTGCCCGTGGATCGGAGAGGCGCGAGCAGTACTTC
CDR3 protein: CASSRSARGSERREQYF

V gene: TRBV5-1
D gene: NA
J gene: TRBJ1-4
clone size: NA
CDR3 DNA: TGCGCCAGCAGCTTGCGGGCCCCGCGGGCAGCTAATGAAAAACTGTTTTTT
CDR3 protein: CASSLRAPRAANEKLFF

V gene: TRBV10-2
D gene: TRBD2
J gene: TRBJ2-7
clone size: NA
CDR3 DNA: TGCGCCAGCAGGACGACTAGCGGGAGGCTTACCTACGAGCAGTACTTC
CDR3 protein: CASRTTSGRLTYEQYF

V gene: TRBV4-3
D gene: NA
J gene: TRBJ2-3
clone size: NA
CDR3 DNA: TGCGCCAGCAGCCCCGTGGCGGAAACCACAGATACGCAGTATTTT
CDR3 protein: CASSPVAETTDTQYF

V gene: TRBV28
D gene: NA
J gene: TRBJ2-5
clone size: NA
CDR3 DNA: TGTGCCAGCAGTTTTTCCCCAAACAGGGCAGTCCTACTGCTGTACCAAGAGACCCAGTACTTC
CDR3 protein: CASSFSPNRAVLLLYQETQYF

V gene: TRBV5-1
D gene: TRBD1
J gene: TRBJ2-3
clone size: NA
CDR3 DNA: TGCGCCAGCAGCTTGGCCGGGACAGACACAGATACGCAGTATTTT
CDR3 protein: CASSLAGTDTDTQYF

V gene: TRBV29-1
D gene: TRBD2
J gene: TRBJ2-1
clone size: NA
CDR3 DNA: TGCAGCGTTGAGAGACTAGCTCTCTGGCAGTTCTTC
CDR3 protein: CSVERLALWQFF

V gene: TRBV28
D gene: TRBD1
J gene: TRBJ2-1
clone size: once
CDR3 DNA: TGTGCCAGCAGACCATCCCGGGACAGGGGTAAGCATGAGCAGTTCTTC
CDR3 protein: CASRPSRDRGKHEQFF

V gene: TRBV27
D gene: TRBD1
J gene: TRBJ2-7
clone size: NA
CDR3 DNA: TGTGCCAGCAGTCCCCGACAGGGGCAGGATACCTACGAGCAGTACTTC
CDR3 protein: CASSPRQGQDTYEQYF

V gene: TRBV5-1
D gene: TRBD1
J gene: TRBJ1-1
clone size: NA
CDR3 DNA: TGCGCCAGCCTTCTTGACAGGGTCGCTTTCTTT
CDR3 protein: CASLLDRVAFF

V gene: TRBV6-6
D gene: NA
J gene: TRBJ2-5
clone size: NA
CDR3 DNA: TGTGCCAGCAGGGCCCAGACCCAGTACTTC
CDR3 protein: CASRAQTQYF

V gene: TRBV7-9
D gene: NA
J gene: TRBJ2-3
clone size: NA
CDR3 DNA: TGTGCCAGCAGCTTTTGGCCCGGTGAGAGGACTAGCACAGATACGCAGTATTTT
CDR3 protein: CASSFWPGERTSTDTQYF

V gene: TRBV2
D gene: TRBD1
J gene: TRBJ2-7
clone size: NA
CDR3 DNA: TGTGCCAGCAGCATGGGACAGGGGGCCACTAGCGGCTACGAGCAGTACTTC
CDR3 protein: CASSMGQGATSGYEQYF

V gene: TRBV11-2
D gene: TRBD2
J gene: TRBJ2-5
clone size: few
CDR3 DNA: TGTGCCAGCAGCCTACCGGGACTAAGACTAGAGACCCAGTACTTC
CDR3 protein: CASSLPGLRLETQYF

V gene: TRBV6-4
D gene: NA
J gene: TRBJ2-1
clone size: NA
CDR3 DNA: TGTGCCAGCAGTGACTCGGCAGGGAAGAACTCCTACAATGAGCAGTTCTTC
CDR3 protein: CASSDSAGKNSYNEQFF

V gene: TRBV19
D gene: NA
J gene: TRBJ2-3
clone size: NA
CDR3 DNA: TGTGCCACCAAAGAGGGCGGCACAGATACGCAGTATTTT
CDR3 protein: CATKEGGTDTQYF

V gene: TRBV18
D gene: TRBD2
J gene: TRBJ2-5
clone size: once
CDR3 DNA: TGTGCCAGCTCTCCGGGGAGACTAGCGGAGCACCAAGAGACCCAGTACTTC
CDR3 protein: CASSPGRLAEHQETQYF

V gene: TRBV11-2
D gene: TRBD1
J gene: TRBJ2-7
clone size: NA
CDR3 DNA: TGTGCCAGCAGCTTAGACGGGGACAGGGGGTGGTACGAGCAGTACTTC
CDR3 protein: CASSLDGDRGWYEQYF

V gene: TRBV4-2
D gene: TRBD2
J gene: TRBJ2-7
clone size: NA
CDR3 DNA: TGTGCCAGCAGCCAAGATTATTTCATCGGACTAGCGGGAGTAGGCTACGAGCAGTACTTC
CDR3 protein: CASSQDYFIGLAGVGYEQYF

V gene: TRBV7-9
D gene: TRBD1
J gene: TRBJ1-2
clone size: NA
CDR3 DNA: TGTGCCAGCAGCTTAGGTTTAGGGTTTCGCAACAGGGGTAACTATGGCTACACCTTC
CDR3 protein: CASSLGLGFRNRGNYGYTF

V gene: TRBV5-1
D gene: TRBD1
J gene: TRBJ2-7
clone size: NA
CDR3 DNA: TGCGCCAGCAGCTTGTTCCAGGGGGCCTACGAACAGTACTTC
CDR3 protein: CASSLFQGAYEQYF

V gene: TRBV14
D gene: TRBD2
J gene: TRBJ2-1
clone size: NA
CDR3 DNA: TGTGCCAGCAGCCAAGTACGGACTAGCGCCTACAATGAGCAGTTCTTC
CDR3 protein: CASSQVRTSAYNEQFF

V gene: TRBV14
D gene: TRBD1
J gene: TRBJ2-3
clone size: NA
CDR3 DNA: TGTGCCAGCAGCCAAGGGGGGACAGTCGAGACGTCTAGCACAGATACGCAGTATTTT
CDR3 protein: CASSQGGTVETSSTDTQYF

V gene: TRBV30
D gene: NA
J gene: TRBJ2-3
clone size: NA
CDR3 DNA: TGTGCCTGGAGTGAAGTCAGGGGCAAGACCATCACAGATACGCAGTATTTT
CDR3 protein: CAWSEVRGKTITDTQYF

V gene: TRBV29-1
D gene: TRBD2
J gene: TRBJ2-7
clone size: NA
CDR3 DNA: TGCAGCGTCACCACTTCTCTAACATGGGAGGGGCAAGTTTGGGAGCAGTACTTC
CDR3 protein: CSVTTSLTWEGQVWEQYF

V gene: TRBV6-1
D gene: TRBD1
J gene: TRBJ2-7
clone size: once
CDR3 DNA: TGTGCCAGCATAAACGACAGGGGAACCTACGAGCAGTACTTC
CDR3 protein: CASINDRGTYEQYF

V gene: TRBV5-1
D gene: TRBD2
J gene: TRBJ2-5
clone size: NA
CDR3 DNA: TGCGCCAGCAGCTGGCTAGCGGGAGTGGTGGAGACCCAGTACTTC
CDR3 protein: CASSWLAGVVETQYF

V gene: TRBV11-1
D gene: TRBD2
J gene: TRBJ2-7
clone size: NA
CDR3 DNA: TGTGCCAGCAGCCCCTCTAGCGGGAGTAAATCCCTCGAGCAGTACTTC
CDR3 protein: CASSPSSGSKSLEQYF

V gene: TRBV11-2
D gene: TRBD2
J gene: TRBJ2-7
clone size: NA
CDR3 DNA: TGTGCCAGCAGCTGCGCCGGGACTACAAGCAGTTACGAGCAGTACTTC
CDR3 protein: CASSCAGTTSSYEQYF

V gene: TRBV9
D gene: NA
J gene: TRBJ1-3
clone size: NA
CDR3 DNA: TGTGCCAGCAGCGTAGCTACGGAGGCGGAGGGCGGAAACACCATATATTTT
CDR3 protein: CASSVATEAEGGNTIYF

V gene: TRBV5-1
D gene: TRBD2
J gene: TRBJ2-1
clone size: NA
CDR3 DNA: TGCGCCAGCAGCCTGCTAGCGGGAGGAAGGGGTGAGCAGTTCTTC
CDR3 protein: CASSLLAGGRGEQFF

V gene: TRBV7-9
D gene: TRBD1
J gene: TRBJ2-7
clone size: NA
CDR3 DNA: TGTGCCAGCAGCTTAGGGGGGCGACAGGACAGGTCCTTC
CDR3 protein: CASSLGGRQDRSF

V gene: TRBV2
D gene: TRBD2
J gene: TRBJ2-3
clone size: once
CDR3 DNA: TGTGCCAGCAGTGTTGGGTTGGGGACTAGCGGAGCTAGCACAGATACGCAGTATTTT
CDR3 protein: CASSVGLGTSGASTDTQYF

V gene: TRBV29-1
D gene: NA
J gene: TRBJ2-1
clone size: once
CDR3 DNA: TGCAGCGTTGCGGTCCCGGGAGAGCTGGAACAGTTCTTC
CDR3 protein: CSVAVPGELEQFF

V gene: TRBV27
D gene: NA
J gene: TRBJ2-5
clone size: NA
CDR3 DNA: TGTGCCAGCAGTATCCGACAGCCGAGCAGAGAGACCCAGTACTTC
CDR3 protein: CASSIRQPSRETQYF

V gene: TRBV19
D gene: TRBD1
J gene: TRBJ2-7
clone size: NA
CDR3 DNA: TGTGCCAGTAGTATAGTCGGACAGGTCGACGGCGAGCAGTACTTC
CDR3 protein: CASSIVGQVDGEQYF

V gene: TRBV25-1
D gene: NA
J gene: TRBJ2-7
clone size: NA
CDR3 DNA: TGTGCCAGCGAAAGAAACCATGAACCGGTTCGAACTGACGAGCAGTACTTC
CDR3 protein: CASERNHEPVRTDEQYF

V gene: TRBV4-3
D gene: TRBD1
J gene: TRBJ1-1
clone size: NA
CDR3 DNA: TGCGCCAGCACCCGGGACAGGGTGATCACTGAAGCTTTCTTT
CDR3 protein: CASTRDRVITEAFF

V gene: TRBV7-9
D gene: TRBD1
J gene: TRBJ1-3
clone size: NA
CDR3 DNA: TGTGCCAGCAGCTTAGTTCCCCAGGGGGCCTCTGGAAACACCATATATTTT
CDR3 protein: CASSLVPQGASGNTIYF

V gene: TRBV19
D gene: NA
J gene: TRBJ2-5
clone size: NA
CDR3 DNA: TGTGCCAGTAGTATAGACAGGGATATCTCGGAGACCCAGTACTTC
CDR3 protein: CASSIDRDISETQYF

V gene: TRBV27
D gene: TRBD2
J gene: TRBJ2-3
clone size: NA
CDR3 DNA: TGTGCCAGCAGTTTAAGCGGGAGACGGACAGATACGCAGTATTTT
CDR3 protein: CASSLSGRRTDTQYF

V gene: TRBV28
D gene: TRBD2
J gene: TRBJ2-7
clone size: few
CDR3 DNA: TGTGCCAGCAGTCCCCCCCACGGGACTAGCGGGAGGGCTACAAACCACGAGCAGTACTTC
CDR3 protein: CASSPPHGTSGRATNHEQYF

V gene: TRBV5-1
D gene: NA
J gene: TRBJ1-1
clone size: NA
CDR3 DNA: TGCGCCAGCAGCTTGGATGGCAGGGAGGTTGAAGCTTTCTTT
CDR3 protein: CASSLDGREVEAFF

V gene: TRBV5-6
D gene: TRBD2
J gene: TRBJ2-5
clone size: few
CDR3 DNA: TGTGCCAGCAGCTCGAGGGGCGGGAGGGCGATGACCCAGTACTTC
CDR3 protein: CASSSRGGRAMTQYF

V gene: TRBV2
D gene: NA
J gene: TRBJ1-3
clone size: NA
CDR3 DNA: TGTGCCAGCCGGAGGGGGGGGCCCTCTGGAAACACCATATATTTT
CDR3 protein: CASRRGGPSGNTIYF

V gene: TRBV29-1
D gene: TRBD1
J gene: TRBJ2-7
clone size: NA
CDR3 DNA: TGCAGCGCTATACAGGGGGCGCGCCACGAGCAGTACTTC
CDR3 protein: CSAIQGARHEQYF

V gene: TRBV5-6
D gene: NA
J gene: TRBJ1-1
clone size: NA
CDR3 DNA: TGTGCCAGCAGCTGGGAGGACACTGAAGCTTTCTTT
CDR3 protein: CASSWEDTEAFF

V gene: TRBV9
D gene: TRBD2
J gene: TRBJ2-1
clone size: few
CDR3 DNA: TGTGCCAGCAGCCCCCTAACTAGCGGGAGAAGTATGGGATACAATGAGCAGTTCTTC
CDR3 protein: CASSPLTSGRSMGYNEQFF

V gene: TRBV9
D gene: NA
J gene: TRBJ1-1
clone size: NA
CDR3 DNA: TGTGCCAGCAGCGTTTCTGCAGGTTCTATGAACACTGAAGCTTTCTTT
CDR3 protein: CASSVSAGSMNTEAFF

V gene: TRBV5-1
D gene: TRBD2
J gene: TRBJ2-7
clone size: once
CDR3 DNA: TGCGCCAGCGGAGAGACTAGCGGCTCCTACGAGCAGTACTTC
CDR3 protein: CASGETSGSYEQYF

V gene: TRBV11-3
D gene: TRBD2
J gene: TRBJ2-7
clone size: NA
CDR3 DNA: TGTGCCAGCAGCTCCCCGTGCGGGAGGGCGTCCGAGCAGTACTTC
CDR3 protein: CASSSPCGRASEQYF

V gene: TRBV4-1
D gene: NA
J gene: TRBJ2-2
clone size: NA
CDR3 DNA: TGCGCCAGCACCCCCGGAGCCGGGGAGCTGTTTTTT
CDR3 protein: CASTPGAGELFF

V gene: TRBV6-1
D gene: TRBD2
J gene: TRBJ2-1
clone size: NA
CDR3 DNA: TGTGCCAGCAGTGACACTAGCGGGAGGGCCAATGAGCAGTTCTTC
CDR3 protein: CASSDTSGRANEQFF